One and the same sample provided the 15 T cell receptor beta chains below, sequenced in a study of early T cells in non-severe SARS-CoV-2 infection. From the 5' RACE reads, TCRdb called clonotypes with MiXCR, one entry per CDR3 protein. In the table there are approximately 50,000 distinct CDR3 sequences, roughly an eighth of which are singletons. Sequenced material: whole blood, taken at baseline. These receptors all stem from an adult who was a healthcare worker with PCR-confirmed SARS-CoV-2 infection or an uninfected control (not recorded which).

J is TRBJ2-7 and V is TRBV28; 9 bases agree with TRBD1. Looked up from germline, CDR1 is MDHEN and CDR2 is SYDVKM. The J segment lost 4 bases and the V segment lost 6 bases, leaving 7 bases of the junction unmatched. The CDR3 has 14 residues. Written as DNA, the CDR3 is TGTGCCAGCAGCACCGGGACAGGGCTTTACGAGCAGTACTTC. It specifies CASSTGTGLYEQYF.

The chain is built from TRBV10-3 and TRBJ2-5; a possible D gene is TRBD1 (5 bases). This CDR3 is 12 amino acids long. Per the germline V gene, CDR1 is ENHRY and CDR2 is SYGVKD. V lost 5 bases and J 4 bases, leaving 8 bases between the germline ends. For the CDR3, the DNA is TGTGCCATCAGTCAGGGCGGAGAGACCCAGTACTTC. As protein: CAISQGGETQYF.

This clonotype was observed at least ten times. The gene calls are TRBV28 and TRBJ1-5; 7 bases map to TRBD1. V was clipped by 5 bases and J by 5 bases; unmatched bases: 6. This CDR3 has 14 amino acids. Germline-derived CDR1 and CDR2 are MDHEN and SYDVKM. The CDR3: CASSPDRRYQPQHF. In DNA form, the CDR3 reads TGTGCCAGCAGTCCGGACAGGAGGTATCAGCCCCAGCATTTT.

This clonotype was seen more than once but under ten times. CDR3 in amino acids: CASSFGLANQETQYF. CDR3 bases: TGTGCCAGCAGCTTCGGACTAGCGAACCAAGAGACCCAGTACTTC. The chain couples TRBV7-2 to TRBJ2-5, with 9 positions matching TRBD2. J gave up 0 bases and V 3 bases, and 2 bases lay outside the gene matches. Germline V CDR1 and CDR2: SGHTA, FQGNSA. CDR3 size: 15 residues.

A few counts support this clonotype. V usage is TRBV5-4 and J usage is TRBJ1-4; TRBD1 matches 8 bases. This CDR3 has 18 amino acids. V gave up 4 bases and J gave up 5 bases; unmatched junction bases: 16. The germline CDR1 and CDR2 sequences are SGHNT and YYREEE (reference sequence). Written as DNA, the CDR3 is TGTGCCAGCAGCCGAGGGCAGGGGGCAGGCCAACTGAATGAAAAACTGTTTTTT. Protein sequence: CASSRGQGAGQLNEKLFF.

This clonotype has only a few counts. The CDR3 protein is CASSQGRREQFF. CDR3 bases: TGTGCCAGCAGCCAAGGACGACGTGAGCAGTTCTTC. The chain couples TRBV3-1 to TRBJ2-1; no reliable D call. CDR1 is LGHDT, CDR2 YNNKEL, per germline (reference sequence). V was pared by 1 base and J by 9 bases, with 7 bases between. The CDR3 consists of 12 residues.

Only a few counts were recorded for this clonotype. This chain links TRBV27 with TRBJ2-7, with D uncertain. The CDR3 spans 13 residues. The germline gives CDR1 MNHEY, CDR2 SMNVEV (reference sequence). V dropped 1 base and J dropped 4 bases, with 8 bases sitting between them. The CDR3 loop is CASSLLVGYEQYF. As DNA, the CDR3 is TGTGCCAGCAGTTTATTGGTAGGGTACGAGCAGTACTTC.

This clonotype showed up many times. The J gene is TRBJ1-6, the V gene TRBV5-1; no reliable D call. The germline V gene encodes CDR1 SGHRS and CDR2 YFSETQ. The V gene lost 2 bases and the J gene lost 9 bases, with 12 bases spanning the gap. The CDR3 has 14 amino acids. CDR3 DNA sequence: TGCGCCAGCAGCTTATCCCAGGAATTTTCACCCCTCCACTTT. It is translated as CASSLSQEFSPLHF.

This clonotype was seen a few times. J is TRBJ2-7 and V is TRBV7-9, with 9 bases that match TRBD1. This CDR3 spans 16 amino acids. The germline gives CDR1 SEHNR, CDR2 FQNEAQ (reference sequence). The J segment lost 1 base and the V segment lost 5 bases, leaving 9 bases of the junction unmatched. CDR3 amino acids: CASSLTGGQTSYEQYF. In DNA form, the CDR3 reads TGTGCCAGCAGCCTGACAGGGGGTCAGACTTCCTACGAGCAGTACTTC.

The V gene is TRBV10-2, the J gene TRBJ2-7, with D tentatively TRBD2 (5 bases). This CDR3 region has 14 residues. CDR1 and CDR2 (germline): WSHSY, SAAADI. Trimming removed 7 bases from V and 0 bases from J, with 13 bases in between. The CDR3 loop reads CASTSGVSSYEQYF. The CDR3 nucleotides read TGCGCCAGCACCTCCGGGGTTAGCTCCTACGAGCAGTACTTC.

This clonotype was detected ten times or more. The rearrangement joins TRBV12-3 or TRBV12-4 to TRBJ1-5, with TRBD1 matching over 9 bases. The CDR3 covers 16 residues. V was clipped by 6 bases and J by 3 bases; unmatched bases: 9. The CDR3 spells CASSWGDRGYNQPQHF. The CDR3 DNA sequence: TGTGCCAGCAGCTGGGGAGACAGGGGGTACAATCAGCCCCAGCATTTT.

This clonotype was seen ten or more times. The V call is TRBV18, the J call TRBJ2-1; D gene ambiguous. Germline CDR1 and CDR2: KGHSH and LQKENI. Trimming removed 3 bases from V and 9 bases from J, with 15 bases in between. CDR3 length: 14 residues. CDR3 region: CASSPSNFNGEQFF. The CDR3 DNA reads TGTGCCAGCTCACCTTCCAACTTCAACGGTGAGCAGTTCTTC.

The rearrangement uses TRBV10-3 and TRBJ2-5; 7 bases align to TRBD2. V gave up 0 bases and J gave up 5 bases; unmatched junction bases: 3. This CDR3 is 14 amino acids long. Germline values: CDR1 ENHRY, CDR2 SYGVKD. The DNA for the CDR3 is TGTGCCATCAGTGAGTCTGCGGGAGTTGAGACCCAGTACTTC. Translation: CAISESAGVETQYF.

This clonotype was seen a few times. The chain joins TRBV20-1 to TRBJ1-2; 7 bases fit TRBD1. The CDR3 has 15 amino acids. Germline V gene sequence: CDR1 DFQATT, CDR2 SNEGSKA (reference sequence). J gave up 4 bases and V 4 bases, and 12 bases lay outside the gene matches. The CDR3, as DNA: TGCAGTGCTACCTCGACAGGGACCTCATCCTATGGCTACACCTTC. This codes for CSATSTGTSSYGYTF.

V and J are TRBV28 and TRBJ2-7, with 14 positions matching TRBD2. The CDR3 extends over 21 amino acids. V was pared by 5 bases and J by 2 bases, with 20 bases of the junction left unmatched. Germline lookup yields CDR1 MDHEN and CDR2 SYDVKM. The chain's CDR3 is CASSPTYLTSGRGLNTYEQYF. CDR3 sequence (DNA): TGTGCCAGCAGTCCCACCTACCTGACTAGCGGGAGGGGTCTAAATACCTACGAGCAGTACTTC.